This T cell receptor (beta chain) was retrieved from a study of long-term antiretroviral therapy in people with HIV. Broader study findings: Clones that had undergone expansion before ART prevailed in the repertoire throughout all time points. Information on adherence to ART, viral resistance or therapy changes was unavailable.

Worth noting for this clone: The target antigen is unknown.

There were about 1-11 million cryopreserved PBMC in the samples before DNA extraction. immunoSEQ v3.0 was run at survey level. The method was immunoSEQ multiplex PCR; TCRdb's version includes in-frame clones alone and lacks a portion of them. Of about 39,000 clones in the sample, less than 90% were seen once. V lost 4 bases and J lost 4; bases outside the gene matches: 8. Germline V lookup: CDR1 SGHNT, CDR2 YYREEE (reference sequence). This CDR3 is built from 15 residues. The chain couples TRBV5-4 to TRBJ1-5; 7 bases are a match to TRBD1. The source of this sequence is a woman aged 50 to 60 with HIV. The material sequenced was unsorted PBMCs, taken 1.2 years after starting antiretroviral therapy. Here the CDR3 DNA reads TGTGCCAGCAGCGCCGGGACAGAGGAGAATCAGCCCCAGCATTTT. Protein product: CASSAGTEENQPQHF.